The 10 T cell receptor beta chains listed next were all sequenced from one sample in a study of CD8+ T cells in alopecia areata (dated by TCRdb to the late 2010s). Pooled mouse cutaneous lymph node cells were stained for CD4, CD8alpha, NKG2D, NKG2ACE and other markers and were then sorted on a BD Influx. Library preparation employed the immunoSEQ multiplex PCR assay. For TCR sequencing, RNA was extracted from every sample and reverse transcribed into cDNA to serve as template. TCRdb took over this immuneACCESS table, retaining in-frame rearrangements with V and J assigned. Such tables are incomplete; in checked studies, under half of the missing clones stem from an unresolved V gene, and the remainder is unexplained. This sample includes approximately 300,000 clones, and none of them was observed just once. Jointly, the top ten make up less than 1.5% of the sample. Input material: CD4+ T cells sorted from a lymph node. These receptors were taken from a C3H/HeJ mouse with alopecia areata. Mice from this strain have the MHC haplotype H2-k.

Note on this clone: The genes are named according to mouse. The CDR3 end is not reached by the read, which stops 4 residues before it; the germline J gene fills it in. The same CDR3 is also encoded by other DNA sequences in this sample. V usage is TRBV13-1 and J usage is TRBJ2-5; 11 bases are a match to TRBD2. The ends lost 5 bases at V and 3 bases at J; junction bases unmatched: 2. There are 14 residues in the CDR3. The germline V gene has CDR1 NSHNY and CDR2 SYGAGN. CDR3 in amino acids: CASSTGGAQDTQYF. Partial CDR3 DNA: TGTGCCAGCAGCACTGGGGGGGCACAAGAC.

Comment on this clone: Genes and germline come from the mouse. The sequence runs out 4 residues before the end of the CDR3; the remainder is reconstructed from the germline J gene. The rearrangement links TRBV1 to TRBJ2-5; 12 bases agree with TRBD2. Germline V lookup: CDR1 NSQYPW, CDR2 LRSPGD (reference sequence). V shed 6 bases and J 2 bases; nucleotides not matched to a gene: 3. The CDR3 covers 15 residues. This CDR3 is CTCRGTGGSQDTQYF. The CDR3 DNA, read in part, is TGCACCTGCAGGGGGACTGGGGGGTCCCAAGAC.

Regarding this clone: The gene names here belong to mouse. The sample carries other DNA sequences with the same CDR3. The CDR3 sequence is CASSRQGSYNSPLYF. CDR3 DNA, as far as it was read: TGTGCCAGCAGCCGTCAGGGCTCCTATAATTCGCCC. The chain recombines TRBV19 with TRBJ1-6, with a tentative D call TRBD1 (5 bases). The read gets to within 3 residues of the CDR3 end, and the germline J gene fills in the rest. TRBJ1-6 is classed as an ORF, of uncertain function. Germline-derived CDR1 and CDR2 are FNHDT and SITEND (reference sequence). The CDR3 runs 15 residues. The V end was cut by 5 bases, the J end by 1 base, with 10 bases between.

This clone was seen more than once but under ten times. Gene names denote mouse genes. CDR3 DNA, as far as it was read: TGTGCCAGCAGCCCCCCTGGGGGGGCGCTTGCT. Its protein is CASSPPGGALA. The full CDR3 reads CASSPPGGALAEQFF. The chain combines TRBV13-1 with TRBJ2-1; TRBD2 matches at 10 bases. The sequence runs out 4 residues before the end of the CDR3; the remainder is reconstructed from the germline J gene. The CDR3 has 15 amino acids. After removal of 5 bases from V and 6 bases from J, the junction contained 8 bases not matched to a gene. The germline CDR1 and CDR2 sequences are NSHNY and SYGAGN.

This clone was observed a handful of times. Mouse gene names apply. The DNA ends 4 residues before the CDR3 does, and the rest of the CDR3 is filled in from the germline J gene. The rearrangement uses TRBV13-1 and TRBJ2-4; TRBD2 matches at 12 bases. The CDR3 has 19 amino acids. In germline, CDR1 is NSHNY, CDR2 SYGAGN. J gave up 0 bases and V 0 bases, and 8 bases lay outside the gene matches. CDR3 DNA (partial): TGTGCCAGCAGTGATGCGCCGGGACTGGGGGGCCGTAGTCAAAAC. Its protein product is CASSDAPGLGGRSQN. The CDR3 in its entirety is CASSDAPGLGGRSQNTLYF.

As for this clone: Genes and germline are mouse. The read comes to an end 4 residues before the CDR3 does, leaving the germline J gene to fill in the end. Other DNA sequences in this sample translate to the same CDR3. The chain couples TRBV13-1 to TRBJ2-7, with TRBD1 matching over 10 bases. This CDR3 has 15 residues. V gave up 1 base and J gave up 3 bases; unmatched junction bases: 4. Looked up from germline, CDR1 is NSHNY and CDR2 is SYGAGN. CDR3 sequence reads: CASSDPTGGLYEQYF. The sequenced CDR3 bases are TGTGCCAGCAGTGATCCGACAGGGGGCCTCTAT.

A remark on this clone: The genes and germline here are from mouse. Other DNA sequences in this specimen translate into the identical CDR3. The DNA read from the CDR3 is TGTGCCAGCAGTGATAGGGGGAGTAGTGCAGAA. Protein product: CASSDRGSSAE. The entire CDR3 reads CASSDRGSSAETLYF. This chain links TRBV13-1 with TRBJ2-3; maybe TRBD1 (6 bases). The CDR3 end lies 4 residues beyond the end of the read and is filled in from the germline J gene. V was trimmed by 1 base and J by 0 bases, leaving 9 bases between them. Germline V gene data show CDR1 as NSHNY and CDR2 as SYGAGN. The CDR3 totals 15 residues.

This clone was counted between two and nine times. Any gene name here is a mouse gene name. The CDR3 goes on 4 residues after the read ends, and that part is filled in from the germline J gene. This sequence joins TRBV1 and TRBJ2-3; no reliable D call. V was trimmed by 3 bases and J by 0 bases, leaving 10 bases between them. Germline V gene sequence: CDR1 NSQYPW, CDR2 LRSPGD (reference sequence). The CDR3 extends over 15 amino acids. CDR3 residues: CTCSASHTSAETLYF. The CDR3 bases that were read are TGCACCTGCAGTGCTAGCCATACTAGTGCAGAA. The full variable domain, completed using reference TRBV1 and TRBJ2-3, is VTLLEQNPRWRLVPRGQAVNLRCILKNSQYPWMSWYQQDLQKQLQWLFTLRSPGDKEVKSLPGADYLATRVTDTELRLQVANMSQGRTLYCTCSASHTSAETLYFGSGTRLTVL.

This clone was picked up a small number of times. Germline and genes here are mouse. The sequenced fragment ends 4 residues before the CDR3 boundary, so the rest is inferred from the germline J gene. The identical CDR3 is also encoded by other nucleotide sequences in the sample. The chain has TRBV13-2 and TRBJ1-2, with TRBD1 as a possible D gene (5 bases). V was pared by 1 base and J by 0 bases, with 7 bases between. This CDR3 is built from 14 residues. The germline V gene has CDR1 NNHNN and CDR2 SYGAGS (reference sequence). This CDR3 is CASGDPQANSDYTF. The sequenced part of the CDR3 DNA is TGTGCCAGCGGTGATCCACAGGCAAACTCC.

At least ten counts were recorded for this clone. Mouse gene names apply. The CDR3 spells CASSRSGPTGQLYF. CDR3 DNA (partial): TGTGCTAGCAGTAGATCTGGGCCCACCGGG. The rearrangement links TRBV17 to TRBJ2-2, with D tentatively TRBD2 (5 bases). The read stops 4 residues short of the end of the CDR3; the missing end is completed from the germline J gene. V gave up 2 bases and J gave up 4 bases, with 8 bases separating them. The germline gives CDR1 MNHDT, CDR2 YYDKIL. The CDR3 consists of 14 residues.